One T cell receptor (beta chain) is described in this entry. This record comes from a study of OX40 agonist ivuxolimab in advanced cancers. Using immunoSEQ multiplex PCR, the repertoire was profiled, and TCRdb retains in-frame clones only, with some absent. In the table there are tens of thousands of clones, roughly 81% of which are singletons. Germline V lookup: CDR1 SEHNR, CDR2 FQNEAQ (reference sequence). V was cut by 1 base and J by 8 bases, with 7 bases left in between. The CDR3 totals 12 residues. The chain employs TRBV7-9 and TRBJ2-3; a possible D gene is TRBD2 (5 bases). The receptor was derived from an adult with an advanced solid tumor such as melanoma, head and neck, liver or kidney cancer. The sequences come from CD4+ or CD8+ T cells sorted from blood, collected in a trial of the OX40 agonist ivuxolimab. CDR3 residues: CASSLGGGTQYF. The CDR3 coding sequence is TGTGCCAGCAGCTTAGGAGGAGGTACGCAGTATTTT.